The 8 T cell receptor beta chains given below trace back to one sample, sequenced in a study of response to subunit inactivated influenza vaccine (dated by TCRdb to 2016 to 2018). Library preparation employed RT-PCR. Reads for this sample came from an Illumina HiSeq 2500. The public reads were run again by TCRdb, first through fastp at Q25 and then through MiXCR, and only productive beta chains were kept. Under each unique CDR3 protein, matching rows form one entry showing the most common genes and DNA. Here the sample has about 700,000 distinct CDR3 sequences; approximately 14% occur a single time. 5.5% to 8% of the sample rests with the top ten. Material: PBMCs from blood, obtained around two weeks before vaccination. The receptors stem from a man in his fifties or sixties who received an inactivated influenza vaccine. Donor details come from another sample of the same person, matched by shared clones.

This chain joins TRBV24-1 and TRBJ2-2, with TRBD2 identical over 11 bases. Germline-derived CDR1 and CDR2 are KGHDR and SFDVKD. The CDR3 is made up of 16 amino acids. The V and J ends lost 4 bases and 2 bases, in that order; junction bases with no gene match: 2. The CDR3 sequence: CATSEGLADNTGELFF. As DNA, the CDR3 is TGTGCCACCAGTGAGGGACTAGCGGATAACACCGGGGAGCTGTTTTTT.

The V call is TRBV28, the J call TRBJ2-7; 10 positions agree with TRBD2. CDR1 is MDHEN, CDR2 SYDVKM, per germline. This CDR3 has 15 amino acids. Trimming at V came to 4 bases and at J to 0 bases, leaving 3 bases not matched to a gene. CDR3 nucleotide sequence: TGTGCCAGCAGTTCAGCGGGAGGGAACTCCTACGAGCAGTACTTC. It yields the protein CASSSAGGNSYEQYF. Complete variable domain (other parts from reference TRBV28 and TRBJ2-7): DVKVTQSSRYLVKRTGEKVFLECVQDMDHENMFWYRQDPGLGLRLIYFSYDVKMKEKGDIPEGYSVSREKKERFSLILESASTNQTSMYLCASSSAGGNSYEQYFGPGTRLTVT.

This clonotype was observed a few times. The chain employs TRBV11-2 and TRBJ2-7; D is uncertain. With 5 bases removed from V and 0 bases from J, the gap between germline ends came to 11 bases. Germline V gives CDR1 SGHAT, CDR2 FQNNGV. The CDR3 length is 14 residues. The CDR3 nucleotides are TGTGCCAGCAGCCCGAACATACTCTCCTACGAGCAGTACTTC. Translation: CASSPNILSYEQYF.

The gene calls are TRBV6-1 and TRBJ2-6, with unresolved D. V shed 6 bases and J shed 0 bases, with 6 bases lying between them. Germline V lookup: CDR1 MNHNS, CDR2 SASEGT. The CDR3 totals 14 residues. Here the CDR3 DNA reads TGTGCCAGCAGACAACACTCTGGGGCCAACGTCCTGACTTTC. It yields the protein CASRQHSGANVLTF.

The chain uses TRBV28 and TRBJ2-2; 7 bases are a match to TRBD2. Trimming cost V 8 bases and J 6 bases; bases outside gene matches: 9. Germline-derived CDR1 and CDR2 are MDHEN and SYDVKM. This CDR3 comprises 14 residues. In DNA, the CDR3 is TGTGCCAGCGAGCTAGCGGCCCCCCCCGGGGAGCTGTTTTTT. Its protein product is CASELAAPPGELFF.

The rearrangement links TRBV28 to TRBJ2-6, with 9 bases aligning to TRBD1. V dropped 7 bases and J dropped 0; count of bases not matched to a gene: 4. Germline V CDR1 and CDR2: MDHEN, SYDVKM. There are 16 residues in the CDR3. CDR3 loop: CASKTGGVSGANVLTF. The CDR3 nucleotides read TGTGCCAGCAAGACAGGGGGAGTCTCTGGGGCCAACGTCCTGACTTTC.

The sample holds a few counts of this clonotype. V and J are TRBV6-1 and TRBJ1-2; maybe TRBD1 (6 bases). This CDR3 has 14 residues. The germline V gene has CDR1 MNHNS and CDR2 SASEGT. V lost 7 bases and J 3 bases, leaving 15 bases between the germline ends. Here the CDR3 DNA reads TGTGCCAGCACACCGGGGGGCTGGGACTATGGCTACACCTTC. Its translation is CASTPGGWDYGYTF.

This clonotype has only a few counts. This chain joins TRBV5-1 and TRBJ2-7; 7 bases are shared with TRBD1. Unmatched junction bases numbered 9, after V lost 4 bases and J lost 5 bases. Per germline, CDR1 SGHRS and CDR2 YFSETQ. The CDR3 is 14 residues long. CDR3 sequence: CASSPSTGPHEQYF. DNA of the CDR3: TGCGCCAGCAGCCCATCGACAGGGCCCCACGAGCAGTACTTC.